A single sample is the source of the 22 T cell receptor beta chains below, sequenced in a study of T-cell reconstitution after alpha-beta-depleted transplantation in children. Unique molecular identifiers were used to barcode this TCRbeta library. One entry per CDR3 protein results from TCRdb running MiXCR on the PCR reads. The repertoire holds around 300,000 distinct CDR3 sequences, with around a tenth as singletons. The sequences come from peripheral blood, collected 180 days after TCRalphabeta/CD19-depleted stem cell transplant. These receptors all come from a male patient between 2 and 15 years old who had a stem cell transplant for chronic granulomatous disease, so the T cells may come from the graft donor.

CDR3 nucleotides: TGCGCCAGCAGCACCGGCAGGAGAATGAACACTGAAGCTTTCTTT. It is translated as CASSTGRRMNTEAFF. V usage is TRBV5-1 and J usage is TRBJ1-1; D remains unclear. V shed 4 bases and J shed 0 bases, with 13 bases lying between them. CDR1 and CDR2 (germline): SGHRS, YFSETQ. This CDR3 region has 15 residues.

This clonotype showed up many times. The J gene is TRBJ2-1, the V gene TRBV20-1; no firm D call. CDR1 is DFQATT, CDR2 SNEGSKA, per germline (reference sequence). The CDR3 is made up of 16 amino acids. The germline V and J ends were trimmed by 0 bases and 3 bases, with 15 bases remaining between them. CDR3 sequence: CSARDLSSAYYNEQFF. The CDR3 region has the DNA TGCAGTGCTAGAGATCTTTCGTCGGCGTACTACAATGAGCAGTTCTTC.

In this sample, this clonotype turned up many times. This rearrangement joins TRBV7-6 to TRBJ2-2, with 11 bases aligning to TRBD2. V lost 5 bases, J lost 4 bases, and 15 bases stayed unmatched. Germline-derived CDR1 and CDR2 are SGHVS and FNYEAQ. There are 19 residues in the CDR3. CDR3 in amino acids: CASSPRLAGPGVGTGELFF. The DNA for the CDR3 is TGTGCCAGCAGCCCTAGACTAGCGGGGCCAGGGGTAGGCACCGGGGAGCTGTTTTTT.

With regard to this clonotype: Since a much larger clone is just one base distant, this may be a read error. This chain uses TRBV28 with TRBJ2-7, with D possibly TRBD1 on 6 matching bases. The CDR3 has 13 residues. The germline V and J ends were trimmed by 10 bases and 6 bases, with 19 bases remaining between them. Germline loops: CDR1 MDHEN, CDR2 SYDVKM. In DNA form, the CDR3 reads TGTGCCACCGACACAGGGAAGCGCTTCGAGCAGTACTTC. Its translation: CATDTGKRFEQYF.

This clonotype came up many times. The chain employs TRBV5-1 and TRBJ2-2; 8 bases fit TRBD2. In germline, CDR1 is SGHRS, CDR2 YFSETQ. The CDR3 runs 15 residues. V was clipped by 4 bases and J by 3 bases; unmatched bases: 5. CDR3 nucleotide sequence: TGCGCCAGCAGCCTCCGGGAGGGGGACACCGGGGAGCTGTTTTTT. Its protein is CASSLREGDTGELFF.

This rearrangement joins TRBV7-9 to TRBJ2-3; the D is unclear. CDR1 and CDR2 from the germline V gene are SEHNR and FQNEAQ (reference sequence). V was trimmed by 5 bases and J by 5 bases, leaving 14 bases between them. The CDR3 is made up of 14 amino acids. This chain's CDR3 is CASSQKGREDTQYF. CDR3 in DNA: TGTGCCAGCAGCCAAAAAGGAAGGGAAGATACGCAGTATTTT.

This clonotype was observed many times. The chain carries TRBV7-3 and TRBJ1-1, with no clear D. Per germline, CDR1 SGHTA and CDR2 FQGTGA. The V end lost 1 base, the J end lost 0 bases, and 9 bases lay between the germline ends. The CDR3 length is 15 residues. DNA of the CDR3: TGTGCCAGCAGCTTAAATTCAGGCCTGAACACTGAAGCTTTCTTT. This encodes CASSLNSGLNTEAFF.

This clonotype was observed many times. The chain couples TRBV7-2 to TRBJ2-3; no clear D. The CDR3 extends over 16 amino acids. Per the germline V gene, CDR1 is SGHTA and CDR2 is FQGNSA. Trimming took off 1 base at V and 2 bases at J, with 13 bases between the two ends. The CDR3 nucleotides read TGTGCCAGCAGCTTAGAAGCAGTCCCTGTCACAGATACGCAGTATTTT. It specifies CASSLEAVPVTDTQYF.

This clonotype was counted at least ten times. The genes are TRBV14 and TRBJ2-2; a possible D gene is TRBD2 (6 bases). The V gene lost 2 bases and the J gene lost 6 bases, with 13 bases spanning the gap. From germline, CDR1 is SGHDN and CDR2 FVKESK. The CDR3 is 15 amino acids. This chain's CDR3 is CASSQQGWRAGELFF. In nucleotides, the CDR3 is TGTGCCAGCAGCCAACAGGGCTGGAGGGCCGGGGAGCTGTTTTTT.

This clonotype was seen ten or more times. CDR3: CASSTSTGNYEQYF. The CDR3 nucleotides read TGCGCCAGCAGCACCTCGACAGGGAACTACGAGCAGTACTTC. The rearrangement uses TRBV5-1 and TRBJ2-7; 7 nucleotides agree with TRBD1. The CDR3 contains 14 residues. Germline values: CDR1 SGHRS, CDR2 YFSETQ. V gave up 4 bases and J gave up 3 bases; unmatched junction bases: 7.

This clonotype came up a few times. The chain recombines TRBV20-1 with TRBJ2-1; 12 bases fit TRBD1. Unmatched junction bases numbered 4, after V lost 0 bases and J lost 7 bases. The CDR3 extends over 15 amino acids. CDR1 is DFQATT and CDR2 is SNEGSKA in the germline V gene (reference sequence). CDR3 amino acids: CSARDRGQGANEQFF. In DNA, the CDR3 is TGCAGTGCTAGAGATAGGGGACAGGGGGCAAATGAGCAGTTCTTC.

This clonotype was detected many times. The J gene is TRBJ2-3, the V gene TRBV7-8; 8 bases agree with TRBD2. This CDR3 contains 16 residues. V lost 2 bases, J lost 1 base, and 5 bases stayed unmatched. Germline values: CDR1 SGHVS, CDR2 FQNEAQ. CDR3 DNA: TGTGCCAGCAGCTTATCGCTCGGGAGGGGCACAGATACGCAGTATTTT. Amino acids: CASSLSLGRGTDTQYF.

This clonotype has a count of ten or more. The V and J genes are TRBV7-6 and TRBJ2-2; possible D gene TRBD2, 6 bases. Trimming took off 3 bases at V and 5 bases at J, with 13 bases between the two ends. CDR1 is SGHVS and CDR2 is FNYEAQ in the germline V gene. The CDR3 is made up of 15 amino acids. Here the CDR3 reads CASSFSLGGTGELFF. The CDR3 DNA sequence: TGTGCCAGCAGCTTCTCCCTAGGAGGGACCGGGGAGCTGTTTTTT.

This clonotype was detected ten times or more. The rearrangement uses TRBV12-3 or TRBV12-4 and TRBJ1-2; no clear D gene. The CDR3 totals 16 residues. The V and J ends lost 0 bases and 0 bases respectively, with 11 bases between them. The CDR3 protein is CASSLASGNPNYGYTF. The CDR3 DNA follows: TGTGCCAGCAGTTTAGCGTCGGGGAACCCTAACTATGGCTACACCTTC.

Regarding this clonotype: A single base separates this from a much larger clone, so it may be a read error. The rearrangement links TRBV7-2 to TRBJ2-1; 7 positions match TRBD2. The germline CDR1 and CDR2 sequences are SGHTA and FQGNSA. The CDR3 is 13 residues long. This chain's CDR3 is CASSLSSGNEQLF. DNA of the CDR3: TGTGCCAGCAGCTTATCTAGCGGTAATGAGCAGCTCTTC.

This clonotype was found many times. The chain uses TRBV28 and TRBJ1-1, with a possible D match to TRBD1 (5 bases). The germline gives CDR1 MDHEN, CDR2 SYDVKM. The CDR3 sequence is 14 residues long. The V end was cut by 10 bases, the J end by 1 base, with 16 bases between. The CDR3 loop reads CATIPPGKNTEAFF. The DNA for the CDR3 is TGTGCCACAATACCGCCAGGGAAGAACACTGAAGCTTTCTTT.

This clonotype was seen many times. The chain carries TRBV6-5 and TRBJ2-1; D gene unclear. Deletions cut 0 bases from V and 3 bases from J, with 6 bases between. In germline, CDR1 is MNHEY, CDR2 SVGAGI. There are 14 residues in the CDR3. CDR3 loop: CASSYSGDYNEQFF. The CDR3 nucleotides are TGTGCCAGCAGTTACTCAGGCGACTACAATGAGCAGTTCTTC.

This clonotype was found many times. V and J are TRBV5-1 and TRBJ2-5; D gene ambiguous. CDR1 and CDR2 from the germline V gene are SGHRS and YFSETQ. V lost 3 bases and J 1 base, leaving 19 bases between the germline ends. This CDR3 contains 17 residues. CDR3 sequence: CASSSGPGIGLQETQYF. The CDR3 bases are TGCGCCAGCAGCTCGGGTCCAGGCATCGGGCTCCAAGAGACCCAGTACTTC.

This clonotype came up many times. The chain combines TRBV29-1 with TRBJ2-3; 7 bases are a match to TRBD2. The CDR3 spans 14 residues. V was clipped by 5 bases and J by 2 bases; unmatched bases: 7. CDR1 and CDR2 (germline): SQVTM, ANQGSEA. Written as DNA, the CDR3 is TGCAGCGTTTCCAGCGGGATACCCACAGATACGCAGTATTTT. It encodes CSVSSGIPTDTQYF.

This clonotype was found many times. The chain recombines TRBV12-3 or TRBV12-4 with TRBJ1-5; 10 bases line up with TRBD1. The ends lost 0 bases at V and 2 bases at J; junction bases unmatched: 1. This CDR3 has 16 amino acids. The CDR3 region is CASSLAGTGGNQPQHF. In nucleotides, the CDR3 is TGTGCCAGCAGTTTAGCCGGGACAGGGGGCAATCAGCCCCAGCATTTT.

This clonotype was seen many times. This rearrangement joins TRBV7-2 to TRBJ2-7, with 12 positions matching TRBD1. CDR1 is SGHTA and CDR2 is FQGNSA in the germline V gene. CDR3 size: 16 residues. V was clipped by 5 bases and J by 5 bases; unmatched bases: 10. The CDR3 region is CASSPRSGTGGHEQYF. The CDR3 DNA reads as TGTGCCAGCAGCCCGAGATCCGGGACAGGGGGCCACGAGCAGTACTTC.

This clonotype was seen repeatedly, ten times or more. The chain has TRBV6-1 and TRBJ2-1, with 11 bases aligning to TRBD2. J gave up 4 bases and V 5 bases, and 13 bases lay outside the gene matches. The CDR3 length is 18 residues. From germline, CDR1 is MNHNS and CDR2 SASEGT. The chain's CDR3 is CASSPQGLAGAVYNEQFF. CDR3 sequence (DNA): TGTGCCAGCAGTCCCCAAGGACTAGCGGGCGCAGTTTACAATGAGCAGTTCTTC.